The rows below give T cell receptor beta chains drawn from one sample of a study of blood T cell repertoires in COVID-19. Generated by immunoSEQ multiplex PCR, the TCRdb table keeps only in-frame clones and is missing some. The sample consists of 200,000 to 250,000 clones, 84% of them appearing once. Sequencing was done on a sample of peripheral blood. The receptors shown here come from a woman in her fifties or sixties who had recovered from COVID-19. Both conserved end residues are part of each CDR3. Each record gives: J gene, clone size, V gene, D gene, CDR3 protein, CDR3 DNA. D genes are given only for firm matches. For some rows the clone size is stated as once, few or many, or as a class when expanded; others skip it.

TRBJ2-7	once	TRBV3-1/TRBV3-2	NA	CASSQPGTNYEQYF	TGTGCCAGCAGCCAGCCCGGGACAAACTACGAGCAGTACTTC
TRBJ2-7	few	TRBV6-5	NA	CASSYRETYEQYF	TGTGCCAGCAGCTACCGGGAGACCTACGAGCAGTACTTC
TRBJ1-3	once	TRBV3-1/TRBV3-2	NA	CASSSGKTGNTIYF	TGTGCCAGCAGTAGCGGGAAGACTGGAAACACCATATATTTT
TRBJ2-3	NA	TRBV7-9	NA	CASRSGAGTGSQYF	TGTGCCAGCAGGTCAGGGGCGGGTACGGGGTCGCAGTATTTT
TRBJ2-7	NA	TRBV2	TRBD2	CASRPGLRLDEQYF	TGTGCCAGCAGGCCGGGACTAAGACTGGACGAGCAGTACTTC
TRBJ1-2	NA	TRBV4-2	NA	CASSPSEGSYGYTF	TGTGCCAGCAGCCCATCGGAGGGCAGCTATGGCTACACCTTC
TRBJ1-1	NA	TRBV7-9	NA	CASSLAGAGDTEAFF	TGTGCCAGCAGCTTAGCAGGGGCGGGGGACACTGAAGCTTTCTTT
TRBJ2-3	NA	TRBV6-2/TRBV6-3	NA	CASSTAGGFTDTQYF	TGTGCCAGCAGTACCGCCGGAGGGTTCACAGATACGCAGTATTTT
TRBJ2-7	NA	TRBV6-2/TRBV6-3	TRBD1	CASSYTGQGLYEQYF	TGTGCCAGCAGTTACACCGGACAGGGGCTCTACGAGCAGTACTTC
TRBJ1-2	NA	TRBV7-2	NA	CASSPGQYGYTF	TGTGCCAGCAGCCCAGGACAGTATGGCTACACCTTC
TRBJ2-1	NA	TRBV6-2/TRBV6-3	TRBD1	CASSPETGQGHNEQFF	TGTGCCAGCAGCCCCGAAACGGGACAGGGACACAATGAGCAGTTCTTC
TRBJ1-1	NA	TRBV3-1/TRBV3-2	NA	CASSQDRRGTMNTEAFF	TGTGCCAGCAGCCAAGACAGGCGGGGGACGATGAACACTGAAGCTTTCTTT
TRBJ1-2	NA	TRBV5-5	NA	CASSLDINYGYTF	TGTGCCAGCAGCTTGGACATAAACTATGGCTACACCTTC
TRBJ2-7	NA	TRBV15	TRBD2	CATSSIAGGPYEQYF	TGTGCCACCAGCAGCATAGCGGGGGGGCCCTACGAGCAGTACTTC
TRBJ2-1	NA	TRBV6-5	NA	CASRRLDEQFF	TGTGCCAGCAGGCGTCTGGATGAGCAGTTCTTC
TRBJ2-7	NA	TRBV19	NA	CASSIASTTTYEQYF	TGTGCCAGTAGTATAGCTTCGACAACGACCTACGAGCAGTACTTC
TRBJ2-1	NA	TRBV4-1	TRBD1	CASSQGDSIEQFF	TGCGCCAGCAGCCAAGGGGACAGCATTGAGCAGTTCTTC
TRBJ1-2	NA	TRBV19	NA	CASSIDRIANYGYTF	TGTGCCAGTAGTATCGACAGGATAGCTAACTATGGCTACACCTTC
TRBJ2-7	NA	TRBV19	TRBD1	CASSLPGQRQYF	TGTGCCAGTAGTCTACCGGGACAGAGACAGTACTTC
TRBJ2-5	NA	TRBV5-1	TRBD1	CASSVQGFGETQYF	TGCGCCAGCAGCGTACAGGGGTTTGGAGAGACCCAGTACTTC
TRBJ1-5	NA	TRBV7-8	NA	CASSLGRNPSNQPQHF	TGTGCCAGCAGCTTAGGGCGGAACCCTAGCAATCAGCCCCAGCATTTT
TRBJ2-2	few	TRBV18	TRBD1	CASSRPGQGDTGELFF	TGTGCCAGCTCACGCCCGGGACAGGGGGACACCGGGGAGCTGTTTTTT
TRBJ2-3	NA	TRBV5-1	TRBD2	CASSSDEAGVSTDTQYF	TGCGCCAGCAGCTCGGACGAAGCGGGGGTTAGCACAGATACGCAGTATTTT
TRBJ2-5	once	TRBV4-1	NA	CASSQDPSQAIQETQYF	TGCGCCAGCAGCCAAGACCCCTCGCAGGCGATACAAGAGACCCAGTACTTC
TRBJ2-5	NA	TRBV3-1/TRBV3-2	NA	CASSQVKEGETQYF	TGTGCCAGCAGCCAAGTAAAAGAGGGAGAGACCCAGTACTTC
TRBJ2-3	NA	TRBV4-2	TRBD1	CASSQDRDRFSLRTDTQYF	TGTGCCAGCAGCCAAGATAGGGACAGGTTTTCCCTCCGCACAGATACGCAGTATTTT
TRBJ2-1	NA	TRBV7-6	NA	CASSLAGGRYNEQFF	TGTGCCAGCAGCTTAGCTGGGGGGAGATACAATGAGCAGTTCTTC
TRBJ2-5	NA	TRBV11-3	NA	CASSLAGSAGQETQYF	TGTGCCAGCAGCTTAGCCGGCTCGGCGGGTCAAGAGACCCAGTACTTC
TRBJ1-1	NA	TRBV29-1	TRBD1	CSETLTGENTEAFF	TGCAGCGAAACCCTGACAGGGGAGAACACTGAAGCTTTCTTT
TRBJ2-1	NA	TRBV4-3	TRBD2	CASSQEGATSGGYNEQFF	TGCGCCAGCAGCCAAGAAGGTGCGACTAGCGGGGGATACAATGAGCAGTTCTTC
TRBJ2-7	NA	TRBV19	NA	CASSLRDNPYEQYF	TGTGCCAGTAGTCTCCGGGACAACCCCTACGAGCAGTACTTC
TRBJ1-1	NA	TRBV4-3	NA	CASSQDLDGGSTEAFF	TGCGCCAGCAGCCAAGATCTGGACGGAGGTTCCACTGAAGCTTTCTTT
TRBJ1-2	few	TRBV29-1	NA	CSVEGGSYGYTF	TGCAGCGTTGAAGGTGGGAGCTATGGCTACACCTTC
TRBJ2-5	once	TRBV10-1	NA	CASSADSGGLETQYF	TGCGCCAGCAGTGCCGACTCCGGCGGATTAGAGACCCAGTACTTC
TRBJ1-1	once	TRBV6-2/TRBV6-3	NA	CASSATRQVVPEAFF	TGTGCCAGCAGTGCCACCAGACAGGTCGTCCCTGAAGCTTTCTTT
TRBJ1-5	NA	TRBV2	NA	CASTPVLDQPQHF	TGTGCCAGCACTCCGGTCCTAGATCAGCCCCAGCATTTT
TRBJ1-1	NA	TRBV7-3	TRBD1	CASSLMGQGAKAFF	TGTGCCAGCAGCTTAATGGGACAGGGGGCAAAAGCTTTCTTT
TRBJ2-2	NA	TRBV7-2	NA	CASSFGVYGELFF	TGTGCCAGCAGCTTCGGGGTGTACGGGGAGCTGTTTTTT
TRBJ2-7	NA	TRBV7-2	NA	CASSLERGINEQYF	TGTGCCAGCAGCTTAGAAAGGGGGATCAACGAGCAGTACTTC
TRBJ1-1	NA	TRBV19	TRBD1	CASSNGDRRGTEAFF	TGTGCCAGTAGTAATGGGGACAGGCGAGGCACTGAAGCTTTCTTT
TRBJ2-3	NA	TRBV9	NA	CASSVDLATDTQYF	TGTGCCAGCAGCGTAGATCTAGCCACAGATACGCAGTATTTT
TRBJ2-2	once	TRBV7-8	TRBD2	CASSPRGLAVNTGELFF	TGTGCCAGCAGCCCTCGGGGACTAGCCGTGAACACCGGGGAGCTGTTTTTT
TRBJ1-2	NA	TRBV6-6	TRBD1	CASSLPGQHGYTF	TGTGCCAGCAGTCTTCCGGGACAGCATGGCTACACCTTC
TRBJ2-1	NA	TRBV24-1	TRBD1	CATSDASTGGVRNEQFF	TGTGCCACCAGTGATGCCAGTACAGGGGGCGTTCGCAATGAGCAGTTCTTC
TRBJ1-2	NA	TRBV19	NA	CASIEDSGGSYGYTF	TGTGCCAGTATTGAGGACTCGGGCGGTTCCTATGGCTACACCTTC
TRBJ2-5	NA	TRBV5-4	NA	CASSLAEGETQYF	TGTGCCAGCAGTCTGGCCGAGGGAGAGACCCAGTACTTC
TRBJ2-7	once	TRBV6-5	TRBD2	CASTARDYSSYEQYF	TGTGCCAGTACTGCACGGGACTACAGCTCCTACGAGCAGTACTTC
TRBJ1-2	many	TRBV7-2	NA	CASSFLAGNYGYTF	TGTGCCAGCAGCTTTTTGGCAGGGAACTATGGCTACACCTTC
TRBJ1-5	NA	TRBV7-3	NA	CASSTLPTGNQPQHF	TGTGCCAGCAGCACCCTCCCGACAGGCAATCAGCCCCAGCATTTT
TRBJ2-3	NA	TRBV10-3	TRBD2	CAISESRLAGTDTQYF	TGTGCCATCAGTGAGTCGCGACTAGCGGGTACAGATACGCAGTATTTT
TRBJ2-1	once	TRBV7-3	TRBD2	CASSFSGTSGQDEQFF	TGTGCCAGCAGCTTTTCCGGGACTAGCGGCCAGGATGAGCAGTTCTTC
TRBJ1-2	NA	TRBV30	NA	CAWSAGRGVFGGYTF	TGTGCCTGGAGTGCCGGCCGGGGGGTATTCGGCGGCTACACCTTC
TRBJ1-2	NA	TRBV6-5	TRBD1	CASRGTGGRGYTF	TGTGCCAGCAGGGGGACAGGGGGCCGGGGCTACACCTTC
TRBJ1-2	NA	TRBV9	NA	CASSVEGVNGYTF	TGTGCCAGCAGCGTAGAAGGGGTTAACGGCTACACCTTC
TRBJ1-3	once	TRBV2	NA	CASSDQGPSGNTIYF	TGTGCCAGCAGTGATCAGGGTCCCTCTGGAAACACCATATATTTT
TRBJ1-5	few	TRBV27	NA	CASSPTGYHPQHF	TGTGCCAGCAGTCCTACAGGGTATCACCCCCAGCATTTT
TRBJ2-3	NA	TRBV10-2	NA	CASSQHRSTDTQYF	TGCGCCAGCAGTCAGCACAGGTCGACAGATACGCAGTATTTT
TRBJ1-1	NA	TRBV12-3/TRBV12-4	NA	CASGPPVLDNPFF	TGTGCCAGCGGCCCACCAGTCCTTGACAATCCCTTCTTT